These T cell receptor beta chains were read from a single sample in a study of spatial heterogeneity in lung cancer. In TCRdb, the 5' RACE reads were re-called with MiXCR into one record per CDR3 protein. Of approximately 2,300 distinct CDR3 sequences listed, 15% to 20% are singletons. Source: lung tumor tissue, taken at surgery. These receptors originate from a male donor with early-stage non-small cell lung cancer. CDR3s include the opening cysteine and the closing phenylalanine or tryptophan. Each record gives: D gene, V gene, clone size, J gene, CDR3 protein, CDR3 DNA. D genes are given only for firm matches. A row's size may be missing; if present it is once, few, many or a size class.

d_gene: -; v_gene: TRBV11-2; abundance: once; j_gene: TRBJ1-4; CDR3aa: CASSRAGGGKLFF; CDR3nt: TGTGCCAGCAGCCGCGCGGGAGGCGGAAAACTGTTTTTT
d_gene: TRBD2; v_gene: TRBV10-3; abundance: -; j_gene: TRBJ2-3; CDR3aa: CAAEPGLGTDTQYF; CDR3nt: TGTGCCGCAGAACCTGGACTAGGCACAGATACGCAGTATTTT
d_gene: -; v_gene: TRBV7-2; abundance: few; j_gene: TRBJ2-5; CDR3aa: CASRLHLQETQYF; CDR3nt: TGTGCCAGCAGATTACACTTACAAGAGACCCAGTACTTC
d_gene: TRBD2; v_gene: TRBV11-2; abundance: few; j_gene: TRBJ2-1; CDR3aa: CASSAGLAGEDEQFF; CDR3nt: TGTGCCAGCAGCGCCGGGCTAGCGGGAGAGGATGAGCAGTTCTTC
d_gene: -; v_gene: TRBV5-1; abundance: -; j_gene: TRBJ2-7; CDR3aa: CASTRAGATYEQYF; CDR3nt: TGCGCCAGCACGCGGGCAGGGGCGACCTACGAGCAGTACTTC
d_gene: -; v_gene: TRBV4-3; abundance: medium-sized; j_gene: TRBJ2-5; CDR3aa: CASSHAPGRQETQYF; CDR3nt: TGCGCCAGCAGCCACGCCCCGGGACGCCAAGAGACCCAGTACTTC
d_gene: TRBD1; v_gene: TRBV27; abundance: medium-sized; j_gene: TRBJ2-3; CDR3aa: CASSLTGAGDTQYF; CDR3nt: TGTGCCAGCAGTTTGACAGGGGCGGGAGATACGCAGTATTTT
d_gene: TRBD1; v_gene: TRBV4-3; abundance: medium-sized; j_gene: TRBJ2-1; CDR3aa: CASSQDSGQGPGEQFF; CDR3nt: TGCGCCAGCAGCCAAGATTCGGGACAGGGGCCCGGTGAGCAGTTCTTC
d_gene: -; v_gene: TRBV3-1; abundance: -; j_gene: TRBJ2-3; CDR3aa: CASSPGGDTQYF; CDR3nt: TGTGCCAGCAGCCCGGGTGGAGATACGCAGTATTTT
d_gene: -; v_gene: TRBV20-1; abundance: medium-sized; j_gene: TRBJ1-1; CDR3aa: CSARTLRDRTLDTEAFF; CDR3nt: TGCAGTGCTAGGACCCTTCGGGACCGTACGCTGGACACTGAAGCTTTCTTT
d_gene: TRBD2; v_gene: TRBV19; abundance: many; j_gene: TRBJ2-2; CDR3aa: CATTGLAGANTGELFF; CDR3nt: TGTGCCACCACCGGACTAGCGGGGGCGAACACCGGGGAGCTGTTTTTT
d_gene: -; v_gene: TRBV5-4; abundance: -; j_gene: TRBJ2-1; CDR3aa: CASSLAFRGRDLYNEQFF; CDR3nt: TGTGCCAGCAGCCTTGCCTTTAGGGGGAGGGACCTCTACAATGAGCAGTTCTTC
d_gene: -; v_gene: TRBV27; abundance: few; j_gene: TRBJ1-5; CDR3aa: CASSLRSGNQPQHF; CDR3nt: TGTGCCAGCAGTTTAAGGTCGGGCAATCAGCCCCAGCATTTT
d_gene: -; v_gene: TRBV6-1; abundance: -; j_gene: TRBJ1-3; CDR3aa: CASSEARTEGNTIYF; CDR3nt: TGTGCCAGCAGTGAAGCGAGGACAGAAGGAAACACCATATATTTT
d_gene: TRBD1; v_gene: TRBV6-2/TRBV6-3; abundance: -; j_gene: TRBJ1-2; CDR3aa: CASSYFGTANYGYTF; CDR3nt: TGTGCCAGCAGTTACTTCGGGACAGCTAACTATGGCTACACCTTC
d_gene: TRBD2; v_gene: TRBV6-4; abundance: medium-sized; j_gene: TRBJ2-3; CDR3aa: CASSGSSGDTDTQYF; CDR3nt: TGTGCCAGCAGTGGGTCTAGCGGGGACACAGATACGCAGTATTTT
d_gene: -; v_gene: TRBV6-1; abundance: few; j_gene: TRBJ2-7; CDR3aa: CASSGPGRYEQYF; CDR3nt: TGTGCCAGCAGTGGTCCGGGACGTTACGAGCAGTACTTC
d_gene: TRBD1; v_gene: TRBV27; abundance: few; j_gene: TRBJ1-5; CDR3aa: CASSAADRLGNQPQHF; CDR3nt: TGTGCCAGCAGTGCGGCGGACAGGTTAGGCAATCAGCCCCAGCATTTT
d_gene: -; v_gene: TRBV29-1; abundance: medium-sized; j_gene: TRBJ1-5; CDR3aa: CSVGWSNQPQHF; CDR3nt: TGCAGCGTTGGGTGGAGCAATCAGCCCCAGCATTTT
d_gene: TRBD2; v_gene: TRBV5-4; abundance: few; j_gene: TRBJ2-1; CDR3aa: CASSLWTSGTDEQFF; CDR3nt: TGTGCCAGCAGCTTGTGGACTAGCGGGACCGATGAGCAGTTCTTC
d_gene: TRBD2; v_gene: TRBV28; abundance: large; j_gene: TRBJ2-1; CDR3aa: CASSSPFPQREFDEQFF; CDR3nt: TGTGCCAGCAGTTCACCCTTTCCCCAGCGGGAGTTCGATGAGCAGTTCTTC
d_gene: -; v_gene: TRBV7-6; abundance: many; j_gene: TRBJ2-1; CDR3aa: CASSPGVPNEQFF; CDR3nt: TGTGCCAGCAGCCCGGGAGTTCCCAATGAGCAGTTCTTC
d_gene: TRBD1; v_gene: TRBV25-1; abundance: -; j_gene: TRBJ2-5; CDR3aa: CASRTGGEETQYF; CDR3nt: TGTGCCAGCAGGACAGGGGGTGAGGAGACCCAGTACTTC
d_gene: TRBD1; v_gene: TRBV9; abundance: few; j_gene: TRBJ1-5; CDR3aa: CASSPGQGEQPQHF; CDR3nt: TGTGCCAGCAGCCCAGGACAGGGGGAGCAGCCCCAGCATTTT
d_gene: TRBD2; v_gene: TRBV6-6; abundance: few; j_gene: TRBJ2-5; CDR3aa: CASSYVLAGGRETQYF; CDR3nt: TGTGCCAGCAGTTACGTTCTAGCGGGGGGACGAGAGACCCAGTACTTC
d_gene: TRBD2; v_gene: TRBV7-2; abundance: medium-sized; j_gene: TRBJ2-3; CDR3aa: CASSSTLAGGTQYF; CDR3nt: TGTGCCAGCAGTTCTACGTTAGCGGGGGGGACGCAGTATTTT
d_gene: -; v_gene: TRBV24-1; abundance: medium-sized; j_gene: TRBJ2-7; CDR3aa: CATSAGSYEQYF; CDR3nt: TGTGCCACCAGTGCGGGGTCCTACGAGCAGTACTTC
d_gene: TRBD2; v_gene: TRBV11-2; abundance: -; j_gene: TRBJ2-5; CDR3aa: CASSLGSGGRQETQYF; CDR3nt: TGTGCCAGCAGCTTAGGTAGCGGGGGGAGGCAAGAGACCCAGTACTTC
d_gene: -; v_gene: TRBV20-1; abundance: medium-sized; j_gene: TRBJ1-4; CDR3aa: CSATDTSTNEKLFF; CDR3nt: TGCAGTGCCACTGACACCTCAACTAATGAAAAACTGTTTTTT
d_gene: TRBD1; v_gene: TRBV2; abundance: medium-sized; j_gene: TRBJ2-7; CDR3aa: CASSDRDRPYEQYF; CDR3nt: TGTGCCAGCAGTGATCGGGACAGACCCTACGAGCAGTACTTC
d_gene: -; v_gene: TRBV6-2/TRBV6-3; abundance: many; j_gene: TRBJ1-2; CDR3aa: CASSYEGRYGYTF; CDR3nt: TGTGCCAGCAGTTATGAGGGGCGCTATGGCTACACCTTC
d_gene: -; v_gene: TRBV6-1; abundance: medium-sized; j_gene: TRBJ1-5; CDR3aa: CASSPEVSNQPQHF; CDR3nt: TGTGCCAGCAGTCCGGAAGTTAGCAATCAGCCCCAGCATTTT
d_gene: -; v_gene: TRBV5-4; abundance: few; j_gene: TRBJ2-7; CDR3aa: CASSFGSPSSSYEQYF; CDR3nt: TGTGCCAGCAGCTTCGGCTCGCCCTCGAGCTCCTACGAGCAGTACTTC
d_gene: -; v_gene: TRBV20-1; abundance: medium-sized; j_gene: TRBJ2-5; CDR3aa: CSARDPGDAFETQYF; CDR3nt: TGCAGTGCTAGAGATCCAGGGGACGCGTTCGAGACCCAGTACTTC
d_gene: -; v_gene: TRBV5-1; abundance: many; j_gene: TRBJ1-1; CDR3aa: CASSLGQLGSEAFF; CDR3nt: TGCGCCAGCAGCTTGGGACAGCTCGGATCTGAAGCTTTCTTT
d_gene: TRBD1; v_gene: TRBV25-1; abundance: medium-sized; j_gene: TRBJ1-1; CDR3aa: CASSESGRGMNTEAFF; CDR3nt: TGTGCCAGCAGTGAATCCGGCAGGGGGATGAACACTGAAGCTTTCTTT
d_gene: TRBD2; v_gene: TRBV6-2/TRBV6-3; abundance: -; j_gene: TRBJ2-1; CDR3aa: CASSSRLAGGDNEQFF; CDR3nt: TGTGCCAGCAGTTCTCGACTAGCGGGAGGTGACAATGAGCAGTTCTTC
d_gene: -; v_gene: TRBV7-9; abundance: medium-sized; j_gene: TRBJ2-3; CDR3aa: CASSSLWARRSTDTQYF; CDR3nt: TGTGCCAGCAGCTCCCTGTGGGCACGAAGAAGCACAGATACGCAGTATTTT
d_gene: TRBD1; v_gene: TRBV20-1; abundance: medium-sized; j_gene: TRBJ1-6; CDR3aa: CSATRDRVDSPLHF; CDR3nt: TGCAGTGCTACTCGGGACAGGGTGGACTCACCCCTCCACTTT
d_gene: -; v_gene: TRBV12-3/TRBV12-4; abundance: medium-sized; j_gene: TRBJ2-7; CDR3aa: CASRILGASEQYF; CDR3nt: TGTGCCAGCAGGATTTTGGGAGCCAGCGAGCAGTACTTC
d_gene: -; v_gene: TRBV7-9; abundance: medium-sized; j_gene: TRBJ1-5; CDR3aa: CASRAEGFQPQHF; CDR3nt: TGTGCCAGCAGGGCTGAAGGGTTTCAGCCCCAGCATTTT
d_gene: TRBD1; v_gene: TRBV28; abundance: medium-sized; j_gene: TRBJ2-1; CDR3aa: CASPDGTGFYNEQFF; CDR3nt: TGTGCCAGTCCGGATGGGACAGGGTTTTACAATGAGCAGTTCTTC
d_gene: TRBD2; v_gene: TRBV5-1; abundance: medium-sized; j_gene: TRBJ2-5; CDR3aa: CASSPLSGGAVETQYF; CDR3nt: TGCGCCAGCAGCCCTCTTAGCGGGGGGGCTGTGGAGACCCAGTACTTC
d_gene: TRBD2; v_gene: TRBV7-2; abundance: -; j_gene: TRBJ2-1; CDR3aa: CASSPGSGVFGEQFF; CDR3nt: TGTGCCAGCAGCCCCGGTAGCGGGGTTTTTGGGGAGCAGTTCTTC
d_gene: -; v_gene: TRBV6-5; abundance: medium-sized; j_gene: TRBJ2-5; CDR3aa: CASSYSLAGASYQETQYF; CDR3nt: TGTGCCAGCAGTTACTCGCTGGCGGGGGCCTCGTACCAAGAGACCCAGTACTTC
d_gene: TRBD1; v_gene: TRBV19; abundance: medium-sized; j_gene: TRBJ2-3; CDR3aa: CASKATGPTDTQYF; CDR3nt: TGTGCCAGTAAGGCGACAGGGCCCACAGATACGCAGTATTTT
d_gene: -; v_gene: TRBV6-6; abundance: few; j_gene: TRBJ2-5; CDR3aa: CASTQGETQYF; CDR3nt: TGTGCCAGCACTCAGGGGGAGACCCAGTACTTC
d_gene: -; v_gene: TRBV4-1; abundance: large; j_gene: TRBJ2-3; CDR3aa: CASSQSGRGHTDTQYF; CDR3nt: TGCGCCAGCAGCCAAAGTGGTCGGGGGCACACAGATACGCAGTATTTT
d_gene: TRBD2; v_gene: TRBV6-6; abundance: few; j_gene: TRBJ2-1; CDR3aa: CASSGREGNNEQFF; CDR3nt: TGTGCCAGCAGTGGTCGGGAGGGAAACAATGAGCAGTTCTTC
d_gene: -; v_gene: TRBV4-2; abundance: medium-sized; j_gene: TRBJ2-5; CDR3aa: CASSQERQGGAETQYF; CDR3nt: TGTGCCAGCAGCCAAGAAAGACAGGGAGGAGCAGAGACCCAGTACTTC
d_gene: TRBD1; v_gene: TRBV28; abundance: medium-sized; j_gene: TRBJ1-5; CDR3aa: CASSFLDRVGQPQHF; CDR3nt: TGTGCCAGCAGTTTTCTTGACAGGGTCGGACAGCCCCAGCATTTT
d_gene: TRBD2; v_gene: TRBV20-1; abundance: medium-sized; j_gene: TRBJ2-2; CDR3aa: CSARTGLAGGHNTGELFF; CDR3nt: TGCAGTGCTAGGACAGGACTAGCGGGGGGACATAACACCGGGGAGCTGTTTTTT
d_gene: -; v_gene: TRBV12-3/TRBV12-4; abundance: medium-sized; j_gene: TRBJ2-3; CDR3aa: CASSFSGGTDTQYF; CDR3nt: TGTGCCAGCAGTTTTAGCGGCGGCACAGATACGCAGTATTTT
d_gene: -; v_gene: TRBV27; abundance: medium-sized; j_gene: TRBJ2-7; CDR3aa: CASSRGSNIEQYF; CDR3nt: TGTGCCAGCAGTAGGGGATCCAACATCGAGCAGTACTTC
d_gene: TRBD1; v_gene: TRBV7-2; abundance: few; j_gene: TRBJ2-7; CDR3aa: CASSTLTGRREQYF; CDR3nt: TGTGCCAGCAGCACGCTGACAGGGAGAAGGGAGCAGTACTTC
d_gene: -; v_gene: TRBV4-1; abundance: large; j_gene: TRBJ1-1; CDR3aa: CASSQRVETEAFF; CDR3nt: TGCGCCAGCAGCCAAAGAGTGGAGACTGAAGCTTTCTTT
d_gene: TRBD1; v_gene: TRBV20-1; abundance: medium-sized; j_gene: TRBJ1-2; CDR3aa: CSARGTGGYGYTF; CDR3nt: TGCAGTGCTAGGGGTACAGGGGGCTATGGCTACACCTTC
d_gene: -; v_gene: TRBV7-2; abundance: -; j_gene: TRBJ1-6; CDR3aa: CASSLEGLVSPLHF; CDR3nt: TGTGCCAGCAGCTTGGAAGGGTTAGTCTCACCCCTCCACTTT
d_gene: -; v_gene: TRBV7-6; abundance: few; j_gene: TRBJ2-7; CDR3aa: CAGSPHNIYEQYF; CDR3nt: TGTGCCGGCAGCCCCCATAATATCTACGAGCAGTACTTC
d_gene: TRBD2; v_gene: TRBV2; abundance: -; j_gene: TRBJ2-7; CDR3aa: CASSDERLAGYSEQYF; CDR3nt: TGTGCCAGCAGTGACGAGCGGCTAGCGGGATACTCCGAGCAGTACTTC